This entry lists 9 T cell receptor beta chains sequenced from one sample in a study of shared clonotypes between healthy human individuals. Using immunoSEQ multiplex PCR, the repertoire was profiled, and TCRdb retains in-frame clones only, with some absent. The sample carries over a million clones, approximately 96% recorded once. Sequenced material: naive CD4+ T cells sorted from blood. Subset described: CD45RA+ positively selected. The source is a man aged 25 to 45 in good health.

The rearrangement joins TRBV14 to TRBJ2-3; TRBD2 is a possible D gene (7 bases). The CDR3 runs to 15 residues. The germline V gene encodes CDR1 SGHDN and CDR2 FVKESK. Between the trimmed V and J ends, which lost 0 bases and 2 bases, there was a span of 9 bases. In DNA form, the CDR3 reads TGTGCCAGCAGCCAAGATGCGGGGGCCACAGATACGCAGTATTTT. It codes for CASSQDAGATDTQYF.

This chain links TRBV5-1 with TRBJ1-5; 7 bases align to TRBD1. V shed 4 bases and J 7 bases; nucleotides not matched to a gene: 5. Germline CDR1 SGHRS, CDR2 YFSETQ. The CDR3 totals 13 residues. CDR3 sequence (DNA): TGCGCCAGCAGCGAGGAGGGGGCCCAGCCCCAGCATTTT. Its protein is CASSEEGAQPQHF.

Comment on this clone: The sample contains more than one DNA sequence encoding this CDR3. The genes are TRBV5-1 and TRBJ2-5, with 8 bases fitting TRBD1. The length of the CDR3 is 14 residues. The V gene's germline CDR1 is SGHRS and CDR2 YFSETQ. The V segment lost 3 bases and the J segment 3 bases; nucleotides outside the gene matches: 4. In nucleotides, the CDR3 is TGCGCCAGCAGCTACGGGACAGGTGAAGAGACCCAGTACTTC. This codes for CASSYGTGEETQYF.

The genes are TRBV29-1 and TRBJ2-3, with 12 bases matching TRBD2. Germline V CDR1 and CDR2: SQVTM, ANQGSEA. Germline trimming cut 4 bases from V and 2 bases from J; bases unmatched to any gene: 4. CDR3 length: 15 residues. The CDR3 DNA sequence: TGCAGCGTTGTGCTAGCGGGAGGGCCCACAGATACGCAGTATTTT. Its translation: CSVVLAGGPTDTQYF.

Written as DNA, the CDR3 is TGTGCCTGGAGTCACGCCCGCTATAGCAATCAGCCCCAGCATTTT. This translates into CAWSHARYSNQPQHF. The chain recombines TRBV30 with TRBJ1-5, with no clear D. Trimming shortened V by 2 bases and J by 0 bases, and 11 bases separated the two germline ends. Germline lookup yields CDR1 GTSNPN and CDR2 SVGIG (reference sequence). The CDR3 runs 15 residues.

The rearrangement links TRBV5-8 to TRBJ2-1, with D unresolved. Germline V gene data show CDR1 as SGHTS and CDR2 as YDEGEE. V lost 4 bases to trimming and J lost 0 bases, with 14 bases between them. The CDR3 length is 16 residues. The CDR3 nucleotides are TGTGCCAGCAGCGACTCTAGATACTCCTCCTACAATGAGCAGTTCTTC. Protein: CASSDSRYSSYNEQFF. The full variable domain, completed using reference TRBV5-8 and TRBJ2-1, is EAGVTQSPTHLIKTRGQQATLRCSPISGHTSVYWYQQALGLGLQFLLWYDEGEERNRGNFPPRFSGRQFPNYSSELNVNALELEDSALYLCASSDSRYSSYNEQFFGPGTRLTVL.

This clone was seen only once. The gene calls are TRBV5-6 and TRBJ1-1; no firm D call. The CDR3 loop spans 12 amino acids. V shed 3 bases and J shed 4 bases, with 7 bases lying between them. Germline values: CDR1 SGHDT, CDR2 YYEEEE. Here the CDR3 reads CASSWAPTEAFF. CDR3 bases: TGTGCCAGCAGCTGGGCCCCCACTGAAGCTTTCTTT.

Concerning this clone itself: Other DNA sequences in the same sample also yield this CDR3. This rearrangement joins TRBV29-1 to TRBJ2-3, with no clear D. The CDR3 length is 12 residues. V was pared by 1 base and J by 3 bases, with 5 bases between. The germline CDR1 and CDR2 sequences are SQVTM and ANQGSEA. CDR3 bases: TGCAGCGTTGAAGTGGGAACAGATACGCAGTATTTT. It codes for CSVEVGTDTQYF.

This clone has a single count. DNA for the CDR3: TGCGCCAGCAGCTTGGTGTTGGAGAAGGGGTACAATGAGCAGTTCTTC. This gives the protein CASSLVLEKGYNEQFF. The chain joins TRBV5-1 to TRBJ2-1; weak D call: TRBD1 (5 bases). The length of the CDR3 is 16 residues. Trimming removed 0 bases from V and 4 bases from J, with 14 bases in between. Germline CDR1 reads SGHRS; CDR2 reads YFSETQ.